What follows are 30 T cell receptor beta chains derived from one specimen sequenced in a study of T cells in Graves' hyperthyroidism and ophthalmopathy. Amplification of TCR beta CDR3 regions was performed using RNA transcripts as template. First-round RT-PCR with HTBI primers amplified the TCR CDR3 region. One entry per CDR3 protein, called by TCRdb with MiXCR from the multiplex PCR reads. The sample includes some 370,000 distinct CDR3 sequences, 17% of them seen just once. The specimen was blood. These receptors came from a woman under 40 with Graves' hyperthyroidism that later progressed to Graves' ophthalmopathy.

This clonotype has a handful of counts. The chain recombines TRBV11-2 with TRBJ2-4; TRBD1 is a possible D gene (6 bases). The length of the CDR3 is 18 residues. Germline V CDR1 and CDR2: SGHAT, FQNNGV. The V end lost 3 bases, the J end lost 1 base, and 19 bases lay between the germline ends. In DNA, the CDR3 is TGTGCCAGCAGCTTCGGGTTATTGGGGGCTGAGGCCAAAAACATTCAGTACTTC. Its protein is CASSFGLLGAEAKNIQYF.

CDR3 sequence reads: CALGQGLTQETQYF. In DNA form, the CDR3 reads TGTGCCCTGGGACAGGGTCTTACCCAAGAGACCCAGTACTTC. This rearrangement joins TRBV30 to TRBJ2-5, with 9 nucleotides matching TRBD1. From germline, CDR1 is GTSNPN and CDR2 SVGIG (reference sequence). This CDR3 is 14 amino acids long. V was clipped by 8 bases and J by 1 base; unmatched bases: 8.

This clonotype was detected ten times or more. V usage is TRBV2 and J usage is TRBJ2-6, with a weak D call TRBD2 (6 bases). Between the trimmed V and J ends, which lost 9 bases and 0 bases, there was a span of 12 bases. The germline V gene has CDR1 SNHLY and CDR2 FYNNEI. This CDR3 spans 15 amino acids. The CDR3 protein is CASGGSISGANVLTF. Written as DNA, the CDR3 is TGTGCCAGTGGAGGGTCTATCTCTGGGGCCAACGTCCTGACTTTC.

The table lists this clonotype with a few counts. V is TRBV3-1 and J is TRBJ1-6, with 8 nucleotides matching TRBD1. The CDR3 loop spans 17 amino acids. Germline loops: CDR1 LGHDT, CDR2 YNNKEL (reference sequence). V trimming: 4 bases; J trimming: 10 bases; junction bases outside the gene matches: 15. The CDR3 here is CASSLQGGGLLRSPLHF. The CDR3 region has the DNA TGTGCCAGCAGCCTACAGGGGGGGGGTCTCTTAAGGTCACCCCTCCACTTT.

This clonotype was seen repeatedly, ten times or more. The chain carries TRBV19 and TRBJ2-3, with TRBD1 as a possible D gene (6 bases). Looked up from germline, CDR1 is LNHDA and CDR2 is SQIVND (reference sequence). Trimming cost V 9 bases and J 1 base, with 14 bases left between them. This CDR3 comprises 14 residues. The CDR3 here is CASETGQGTDTQYF. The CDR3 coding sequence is TGTGCCAGCGAAACAGGGCAGGGCACAGATACGCAGTATTTT.

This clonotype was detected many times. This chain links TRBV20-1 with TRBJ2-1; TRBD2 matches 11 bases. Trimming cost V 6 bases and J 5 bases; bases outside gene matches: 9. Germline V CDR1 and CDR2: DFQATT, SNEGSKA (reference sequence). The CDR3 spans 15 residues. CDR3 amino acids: CSAYVLAGGNNEQFF. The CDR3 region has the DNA TGCAGTGCCTATGTGTTAGCGGGAGGGAACAATGAGCAGTTCTTC.

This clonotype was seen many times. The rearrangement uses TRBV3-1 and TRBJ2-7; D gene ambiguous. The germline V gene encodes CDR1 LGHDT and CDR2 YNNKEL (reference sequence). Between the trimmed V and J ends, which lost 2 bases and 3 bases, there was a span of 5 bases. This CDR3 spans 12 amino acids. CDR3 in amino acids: CASSQFSYEQYF. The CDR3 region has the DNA TGTGCCAGCAGCCAATTCAGCTACGAGCAGTACTTC.

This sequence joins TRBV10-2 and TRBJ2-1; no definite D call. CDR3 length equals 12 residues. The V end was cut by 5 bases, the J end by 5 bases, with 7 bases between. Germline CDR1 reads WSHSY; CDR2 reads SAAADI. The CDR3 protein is CASSFADNEQFF. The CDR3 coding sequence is TGCGCCAGCAGTTTTGCGGACAATGAGCAGTTCTTC.

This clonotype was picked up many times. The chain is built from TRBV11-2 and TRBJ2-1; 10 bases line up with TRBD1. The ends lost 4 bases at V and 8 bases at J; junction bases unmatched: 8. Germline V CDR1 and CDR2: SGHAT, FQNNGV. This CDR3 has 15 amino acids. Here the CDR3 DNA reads TGTGCCAGCAGCTCCCTACGGACAGGGGGTTATGAGCAGTTCTTC. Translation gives CASSSLRTGGYEQFF. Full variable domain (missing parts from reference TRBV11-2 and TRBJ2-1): EAGVAQSPRYKIIEKRQSVAFWCNPISGHATLYWYQQILGQGPKLLIQFQNNGVVDDSQLPKDRFSAERLKGVDSTLKIQPAKLEDSAVYLCASSSLRTGGYEQFFGPGTRLTVL.

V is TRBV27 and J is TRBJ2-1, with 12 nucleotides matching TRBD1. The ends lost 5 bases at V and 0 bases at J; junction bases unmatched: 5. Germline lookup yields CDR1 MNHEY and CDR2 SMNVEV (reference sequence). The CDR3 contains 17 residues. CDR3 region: CASSRDRGLSSYNEQFF. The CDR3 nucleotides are TGTGCCAGCAGTAGGGACAGGGGGCTCAGCTCCTACAATGAGCAGTTCTTC.

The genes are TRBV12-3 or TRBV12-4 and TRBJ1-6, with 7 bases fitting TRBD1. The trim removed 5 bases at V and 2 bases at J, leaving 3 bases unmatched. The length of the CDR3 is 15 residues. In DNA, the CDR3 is TGTGCCAGCAGTCACGGGACAGCCTATAATTCACCCCTCCACTTT. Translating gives CASSHGTAYNSPLHF.

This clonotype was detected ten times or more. CDR3 in amino acids: CASSPQHLPLHF. DNA for the CDR3: TGTGCCAGCAGCCCCCAGCACTTACCCCTCCACTTT. This sequence joins TRBV11-2 and TRBJ1-6; no firm D call. Trimming took 5 bases from V and 12 from J, leaving 11 bases between them. The CDR3 totals 12 residues. The germline CDR1 and CDR2 sequences are SGHAT and FQNNGV.

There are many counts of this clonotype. The CDR3 DNA is TGTGCCAGCAGCTTACAGGGGACAGGCGAAAAACTGTTTTTT. Translated: CASSLQGTGEKLFF. This chain links TRBV27 with TRBJ1-4, with 8 bases aligning to TRBD1. This CDR3 comprises 14 residues. The V segment lost 6 bases and the J segment 8 bases; nucleotides outside the gene matches: 8. CDR1 and CDR2 (germline): MNHEY, SMNVEV (reference sequence).

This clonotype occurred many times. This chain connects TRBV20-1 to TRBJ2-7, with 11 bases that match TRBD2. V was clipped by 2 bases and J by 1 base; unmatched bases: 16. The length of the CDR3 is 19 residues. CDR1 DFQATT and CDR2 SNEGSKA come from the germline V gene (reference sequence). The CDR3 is CSARSDSGRGTSISYEQYF. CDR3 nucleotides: TGCAGTGCTAGAAGTGATAGCGGGAGGGGAACCTCCATTTCCTACGAGCAGTACTTC.

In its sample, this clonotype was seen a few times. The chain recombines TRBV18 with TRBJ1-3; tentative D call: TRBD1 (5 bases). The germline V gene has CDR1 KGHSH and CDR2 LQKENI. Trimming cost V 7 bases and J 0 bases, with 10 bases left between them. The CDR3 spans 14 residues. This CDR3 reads CASYPRASGNTIYF. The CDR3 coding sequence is TGTGCCAGCTACCCCAGGGCCTCTGGAAACACCATATATTTT.

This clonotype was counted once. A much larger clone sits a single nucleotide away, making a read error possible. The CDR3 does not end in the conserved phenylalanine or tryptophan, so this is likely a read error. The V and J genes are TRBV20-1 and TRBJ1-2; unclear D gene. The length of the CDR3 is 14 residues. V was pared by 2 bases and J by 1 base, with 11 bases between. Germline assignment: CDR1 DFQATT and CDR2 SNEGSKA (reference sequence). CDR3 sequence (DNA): TGCAGTGCTAGACCACAGACACATAACTATGGCTACACCTTG. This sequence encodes CSARPQTHNYGYTL.

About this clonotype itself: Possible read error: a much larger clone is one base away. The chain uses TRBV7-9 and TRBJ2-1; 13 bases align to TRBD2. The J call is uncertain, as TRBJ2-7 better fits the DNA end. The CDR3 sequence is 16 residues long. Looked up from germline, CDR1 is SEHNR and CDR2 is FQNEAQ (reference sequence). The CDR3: CASSLGGLAGYNEQYF. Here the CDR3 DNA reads TGTGCCAGCAGCTTAGGGGGACTAGCGGGATACAATGAGCAGTACTTC.

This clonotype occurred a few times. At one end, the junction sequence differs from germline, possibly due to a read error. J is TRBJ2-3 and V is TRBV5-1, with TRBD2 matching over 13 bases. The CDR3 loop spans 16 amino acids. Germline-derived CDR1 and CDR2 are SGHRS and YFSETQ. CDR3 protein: CASSLGTSGGHRTEYF. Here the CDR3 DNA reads TGCGCCAGCAGCTTGGGGACTAGCGGGGGCCACCGTACGGAGTATTTT.

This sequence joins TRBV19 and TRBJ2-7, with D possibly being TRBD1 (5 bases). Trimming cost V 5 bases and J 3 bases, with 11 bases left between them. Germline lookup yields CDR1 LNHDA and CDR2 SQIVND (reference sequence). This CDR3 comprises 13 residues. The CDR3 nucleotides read TGTGCCAGTAGTGGAGAACAGGACTACGAGCAGTACTTC. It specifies CASSGEQDYEQYF. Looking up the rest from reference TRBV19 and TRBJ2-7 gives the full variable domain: DGGITQSPKYLFRKEGQNVTLSCEQNLNHDAMYWYRQDPGQGLRLIYYSQIVNDFQKGDIAEGYSVSREKKESFPLTVTSAQKNPTAFYLCASSGEQDYEQYFGPGTRLTVT.

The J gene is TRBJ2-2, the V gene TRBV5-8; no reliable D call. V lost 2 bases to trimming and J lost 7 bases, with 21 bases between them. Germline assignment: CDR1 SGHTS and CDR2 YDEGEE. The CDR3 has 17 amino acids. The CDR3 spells CASSLPNKRHLHGELFF. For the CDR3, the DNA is TGTGCCAGCAGCTTACCGAATAAACGGCATCTCCACGGGGAGCTGTTTTTT. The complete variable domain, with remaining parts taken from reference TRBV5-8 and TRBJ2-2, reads EAGVTQSPTHLIKTRGQQATLRCSPISGHTSVYWYQQALGLGLQFLLWYDEGEERNRGNFPPRFSGRQFPNYSSELNVNALELEDSALYLCASSLPNKRHLHGELFFGEGSRLTVL.

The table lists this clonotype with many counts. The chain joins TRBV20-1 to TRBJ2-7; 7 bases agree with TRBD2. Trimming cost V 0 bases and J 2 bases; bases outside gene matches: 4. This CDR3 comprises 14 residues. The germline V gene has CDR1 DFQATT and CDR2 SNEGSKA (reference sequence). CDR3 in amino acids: CSARDTGGPYEQYF. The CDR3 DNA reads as TGCAGTGCTAGAGATACGGGAGGCCCCTACGAGCAGTACTTC.

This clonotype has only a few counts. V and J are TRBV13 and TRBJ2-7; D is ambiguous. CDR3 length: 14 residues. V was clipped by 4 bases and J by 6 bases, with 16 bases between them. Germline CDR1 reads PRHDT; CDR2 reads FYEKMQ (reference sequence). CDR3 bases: TGTGCCAGCAGCTCGGCCTCCCAGGACGGCGAGCAGTACTTC. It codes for CASSSASQDGEQYF.

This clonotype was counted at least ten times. CDR3: CASSTGTVETQYF. CDR3 nucleotide sequence: TGTGCCAGTAGTACGGGGACAGTGGAGACCCAGTACTTC. This sequence joins TRBV19 and TRBJ2-5; 7 bases are shared with TRBD1. CDR3 length: 13 residues. Looked up from germline, CDR1 is LNHDA and CDR2 is SQIVND (reference sequence). V shed 4 bases and J 5 bases; nucleotides not matched to a gene: 4. Full variable domain (outside the CDR3, taken from reference TRBV19 and TRBJ2-5): DGGITQSPKYLFRKEGQNVTLSCEQNLNHDAMYWYRQDPGQGLRLIYYSQIVNDFQKGDIAEGYSVSREKKESFPLTVTSAQKNPTAFYLCASSTGTVETQYFGPGTRLLVL.

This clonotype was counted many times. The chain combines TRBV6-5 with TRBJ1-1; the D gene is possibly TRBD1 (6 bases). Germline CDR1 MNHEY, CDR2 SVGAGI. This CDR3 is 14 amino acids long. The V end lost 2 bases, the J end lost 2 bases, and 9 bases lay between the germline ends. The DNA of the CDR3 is TGTGCCAGCAGTTACCGGACAGTCAACACTGAAGCTTTCTTT. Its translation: CASSYRTVNTEAFF.

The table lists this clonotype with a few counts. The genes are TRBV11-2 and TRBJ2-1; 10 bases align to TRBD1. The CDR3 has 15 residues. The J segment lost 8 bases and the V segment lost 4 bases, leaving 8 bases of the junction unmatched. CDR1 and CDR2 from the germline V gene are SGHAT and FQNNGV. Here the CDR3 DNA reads TGTGCCAGCAGCTACGAAGGGACAGGGGACTATGAGCAGTTCTTC. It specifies CASSYEGTGDYEQFF.

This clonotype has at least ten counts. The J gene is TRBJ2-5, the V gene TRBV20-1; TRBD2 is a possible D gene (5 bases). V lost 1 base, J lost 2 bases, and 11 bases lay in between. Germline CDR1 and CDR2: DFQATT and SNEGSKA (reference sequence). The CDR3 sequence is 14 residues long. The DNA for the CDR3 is TGCAGTGCTAGAGGGACGAGCGGTCAAGAGACCCAGTACTTC. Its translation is CSARGTSGQETQYF.

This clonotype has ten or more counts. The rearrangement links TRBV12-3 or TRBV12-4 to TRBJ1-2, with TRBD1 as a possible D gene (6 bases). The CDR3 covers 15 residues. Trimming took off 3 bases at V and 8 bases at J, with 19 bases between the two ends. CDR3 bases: TGTGCCAGCAGTTTGGACCCGGGACACGGTGGAGGCTACACCTTC. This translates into CASSLDPGHGGGYTF.

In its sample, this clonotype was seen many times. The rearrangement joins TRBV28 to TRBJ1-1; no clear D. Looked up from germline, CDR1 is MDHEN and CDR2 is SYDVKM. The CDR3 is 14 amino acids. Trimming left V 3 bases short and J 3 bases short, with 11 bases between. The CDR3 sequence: CASSFTSEDTEAFF. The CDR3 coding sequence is TGTGCCAGCAGTTTTACGTCGGAGGACACTGAAGCTTTCTTT. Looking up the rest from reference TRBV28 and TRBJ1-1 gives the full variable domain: DVKVTQSSRYLVKRTGEKVFLECVQDMDHENMFWYRQDPGLGLRLIYFSYDVKMKEKGDIPEGYSVSREKKERFSLILESASTNQTSMYLCASSFTSEDTEAFFGQGTRLTVV.

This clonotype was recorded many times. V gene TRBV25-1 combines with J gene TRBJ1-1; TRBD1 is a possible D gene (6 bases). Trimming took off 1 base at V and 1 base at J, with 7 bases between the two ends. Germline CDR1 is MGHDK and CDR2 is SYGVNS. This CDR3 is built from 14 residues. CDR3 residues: CASSELGGNTEAFF. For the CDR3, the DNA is TGTGCCAGCAGTGAATTAGGGGGGAACACTGAAGCTTTCTTT.

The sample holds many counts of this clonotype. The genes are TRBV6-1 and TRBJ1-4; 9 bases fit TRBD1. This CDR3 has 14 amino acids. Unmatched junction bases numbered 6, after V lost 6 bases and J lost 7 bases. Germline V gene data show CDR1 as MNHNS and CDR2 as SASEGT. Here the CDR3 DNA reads TGTGCCAGCAGCCACAGGGGGCAGGTTGAAAAACTGTTTTTT. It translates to CASSHRGQVEKLFF.